This T cell receptor beta chain was documented in a study of cytomegalovirus exposure and HLA in healthy donors. Findings and caveats of the study: Later analysis indicated greater clonal expansion among HLA-associated TCR beta chains than among equally common other chains. It has been reported that TCR beta sequences accurately predicted the HLA-A and HLA-B alleles of most subjects.

The PCR ran on 60 Vbeta and 13 Jbeta primers. TCRdb's table, derived via immunoSEQ multiplex PCR, lists solely in-frame clones and lacks some. The table records more than 150,000 clones, around 84% of them present only once. About this clone itself: Its antigen is not known.

CDR1 and CDR2 (germline): KGHSH, LQKENI. V was shortened by 6 bases and J by 4 bases, with 24 bases between the two germline ends. The CDR3 has 17 amino acids. This chain links TRBV18 with TRBJ2-5, with D possibly TRBD2 on 5 matching bases. The specimen sequenced was PBMCs. This sequence originates from a girl aged 2-10 years in good health and CMV-seropositive. The CDR3 here is CASSRRAAGPEGETQYF. CDR3 bases: TGTGCCAGCTCTCGTCGAGCGGCCGGCCCCGAAGGAGAGACCCAGTACTTC.